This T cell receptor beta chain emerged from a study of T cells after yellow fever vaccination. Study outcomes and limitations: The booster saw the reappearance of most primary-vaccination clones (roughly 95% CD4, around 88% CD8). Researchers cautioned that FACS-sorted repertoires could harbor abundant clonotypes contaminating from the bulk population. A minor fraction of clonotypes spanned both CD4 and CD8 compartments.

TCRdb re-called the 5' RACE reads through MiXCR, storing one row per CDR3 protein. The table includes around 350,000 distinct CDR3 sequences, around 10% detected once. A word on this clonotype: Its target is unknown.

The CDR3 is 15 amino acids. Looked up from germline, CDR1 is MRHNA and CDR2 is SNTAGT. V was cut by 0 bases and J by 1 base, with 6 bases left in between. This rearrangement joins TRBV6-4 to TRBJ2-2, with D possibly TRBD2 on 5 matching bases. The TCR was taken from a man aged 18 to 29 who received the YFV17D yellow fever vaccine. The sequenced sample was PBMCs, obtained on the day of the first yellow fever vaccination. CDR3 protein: CASSDSAGNTGELFF. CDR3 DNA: TGTGCCAGCAGTGACTCGGCGGGGAACACCGGGGAGCTGTTTTTT.